These 30 T cell receptor beta chains originate from one sample sequenced in a study of glioma-infiltrating T cells after dendritic cell vaccination. Indicated time point: after dendritic cell vaccination, including at tumor progression/relapse. Sequencing used immunoSEQ multiplex PCR; TCRdb keeps in-frame clones, though not all of them. Among about 87,000 clones listed, roughly four fifths were seen once. The material sequenced was blood, taken after dendritic cell vaccination. The source is a human donor with glioblastoma.

This clone was seen only a few times. The CDR3 region has the DNA TGTGCCAGCAGTTTACAAACCGAGAACACTGAAGCTTTCTTT. It codes for CASSLQTENTEAFF. The chain joins TRBV6-5 to TRBJ1-1; the D is unclear. The CDR3 consists of 14 residues. Trimming removed 4 bases at V and 1 base at J, with 10 bases between. Germline loops: CDR1 MNHEY, CDR2 SVGAGI.

This chain links TRBV9 with TRBJ2-5; D might be TRBD2 (6 bases). The germline V gene encodes CDR1 SGDLS and CDR2 YYNGEE. CDR3 length: 17 amino acids. Trimming stripped 4 bases from V and 4 bases from J, with 23 bases between. The chain's CDR3 is CASSSPLGRGSGETQYF. The DNA for the CDR3 is TGTGCCAGCAGCTCCCCCTTGGGGCGGGGAAGCGGAGAGACCCAGTACTTC.

This clone was observed a few times. The chain joins TRBV9 to TRBJ1-3, with a tentative D call TRBD1 (5 bases). Germline V gene lookup returns CDR1 SGDLS and CDR2 YYNGEE. V shed 0 bases and J shed 2 bases, with 9 bases lying between them. The CDR3 runs to 15 residues. The CDR3 nucleotides are TGTGCCAGCAGCGTAGTGTGGGGGGCTGGAAACACCATATATTTT. Protein: CASSVVWGAGNTIYF.

The rearrangement joins TRBV5-1 to TRBJ2-5; possibly TRBD1 for D (6 bases). The CDR3 has 15 residues. CDR1 SGHRS and CDR2 YFSETQ come from the germline V gene. V lost 4 bases to trimming and J lost 5 bases, with 18 bases between them. This CDR3 is CASSLQTGRPETQYF. CDR3 in DNA: TGCGCCAGCAGCCTGCAGACAGGAAGACCCGAGACCCAGTACTTC. Full variable domain (remainder filled in from reference TRBV5-1 and TRBJ2-5): KAGVTQTPRYLIKTRGQQVTLSCSPISGHRSVSWYQQTPGQGLQFLFEYFSETQRNKGNFPGRFSGRQFSNSRSEMNVSTLELGDSALYLCASSLQTGRPETQYFGPGTRLLVL.

The gene calls are TRBV27 and TRBJ2-3, with unresolved D. There are 13 residues in the CDR3. V shed 3 bases and J shed 1 base, with 5 bases lying between them. CDR1 MNHEY and CDR2 SMNVEV come from the germline V gene (reference sequence). The CDR3 DNA sequence: TGTGCCAGCAGTTTTGGAGGCACAGATACGCAGTATTTT. Translated, it gives CASSFGGTDTQYF.

This clone was counted between two and nine times. The chain joins TRBV4-1 to TRBJ2-7; 9 bases are shared with TRBD1. This CDR3 has 15 residues. J was trimmed by 4 bases and V by 1 base; bases with no gene match: 5. Germline V gene lookup returns CDR1 MGHRA and CDR2 YSYEKL. The CDR3 DNA sequence: TGCGCCAGCAGCCAAGTGGGGACAGGGATATACGAGCAGTACTTC. It is translated as CASSQVGTGIYEQYF.

J is TRBJ1-4 and V is TRBV30; D call uncertain. Per the germline V gene, CDR1 is GTSNPN and CDR2 is SVGIG (reference sequence). The germline V and J ends were trimmed by 1 base and 5 bases, with 8 bases remaining between them. The CDR3 consists of 13 residues. The CDR3 bases are TGTGCCTGGAGTGGTCAGGTGAATGAAAAACTGTTTTTT. Protein product: CAWSGQVNEKLFF.

This sequence joins TRBV5-1 and TRBJ1-4, with a tentative D call TRBD1 (5 bases). Germline V lookup: CDR1 SGHRS, CDR2 YFSETQ. CDR3 length: 14 amino acids. Trimming shortened V by 4 bases and J by 3 bases, and 10 bases separated the two germline ends. CDR3 DNA sequence: TGCGCCAGCAGCCATGGGACTCCTAATGAAAAACTGTTTTTT. Amino acid sequence: CASSHGTPNEKLFF.

The chain employs TRBV18 and TRBJ2-7; D gene uncertain. This CDR3 contains 14 residues. V dropped 0 bases and J dropped 2 bases, with 8 bases sitting between them. CDR1 is KGHSH and CDR2 is LQKENI in the germline V gene. The CDR3 sequence is CASSPPVSPYEQYF. CDR3 nucleotides: TGTGCCAGCTCACCACCTGTCTCTCCCTACGAGCAGTACTTC.

The rearrangement joins TRBV9 to TRBJ1-3; D is unclear. This CDR3 spans 14 amino acids. Germline CDR1 and CDR2: SGDLS and YYNGEE. Trimming removed 0 bases from V and 0 bases from J, with 4 bases in between. Here the CDR3 reads CASSVDYSGNTIYF. In DNA, the CDR3 is TGTGCCAGCAGCGTAGACTACTCTGGAAACACCATATATTTT. Based on the CDR3 plus reference TRBV9 and TRBJ1-3, the full variable domain is DSGVTQTPKHLITATGQRVTLRCSPRSGDLSVYWYQQSLDQGLQFLIQYYNGEERAKGNILERFSAQQFPDLHSELNLSSLELGDSALYFCASSVDYSGNTIYFGEGSWLTVV.

Here the CDR3 DNA reads TGTGCCAGCAGCGTAGCTGGTGGAGGAGAATCCTACGAGCAGTACTTC. As protein: CASSVAGGGESYEQYF. V gene TRBV9 combines with J gene TRBJ2-7, with D maybe TRBD2 (5 bases). CDR1 and CDR2 (germline): SGDLS, YYNGEE. The length of the CDR3 is 16 residues. The germline V and J ends were trimmed by 0 bases and 1 base, with 14 bases remaining between them.

This clone showed up just a few times. V is TRBV7-9 and J is TRBJ2-3; D may be TRBD1 (5 bases). The V gene lost 0 bases and the J gene lost 1 base, with 5 bases spanning the gap. The CDR3 extends over 14 amino acids. Germline assignment: CDR1 SEHNR and CDR2 FQNEAQ (reference sequence). The chain's CDR3 is CASSLAGGTDTQYF. CDR3 nucleotides: TGTGCCAGCAGCTTAGCAGGGGGCACAGATACGCAGTATTTT.

V gene TRBV29-1 combines with J gene TRBJ2-5, with TRBD1 as a possible D gene (5 bases). The DNA end favors TRBJ2-7, so the J call may be wrong. The CDR3 totals 13 residues. Germline CDR1 is SQVTM and CDR2 is ANQGSEA. The CDR3 DNA reads as TGCAGCGTTGAAGACAGGGCGTCCTACGAGCAGTACTTC. Its translation: CSVEDRASYEQYF.

The chain links TRBV6-1 to TRBJ1-2; 7 bases match TRBD1. Trimming took 6 bases from V and 8 from J; bases not matched to a gene: 9. This CDR3 has 13 residues. In germline, CDR1 is MNHNS, CDR2 SASEGT. The CDR3 here is CASSPRGGDGYTF. The CDR3, as DNA: TGTGCCAGCAGCCCCCGAGGGGGCGACGGCTACACCTTC.

V is TRBV2 and J is TRBJ1-1; 7 bases align to TRBD1. Germline V gene sequence: CDR1 SNHLY, CDR2 FYNNEI. This CDR3 has 14 residues. V dropped 5 bases and J dropped 1; count of bases not matched to a gene: 4. CDR3 residues: CASSSGTENTEAFF. The CDR3 nucleotides are TGTGCCAGCAGTTCCGGGACAGAGAACACTGAAGCTTTCTTT. The full variable domain, completed using reference TRBV2 and TRBJ1-1, is EPEVTQTPSHQVTQMGQEVILRCVPISNHLYFYWYRQILGQKVEFLVSFYNNEISEKSEIFDDQFSVERPDGSNFTLKIRSTKLEDSAMYFCASSSGTENTEAFFGQGTRLTVV.

The chain has TRBV29-1 and TRBJ2-7; maybe TRBD1 (5 bases). This CDR3 is built from 14 residues. Germline V gene sequence: CDR1 SQVTM, CDR2 ANQGSEA. V lost 6 bases, J lost 0 bases, and 15 bases lay in between. CDR3 nucleotide sequence: TGCAGCGTAAACCAGGGTCCGAGCTCCTACGAGCAGTACTTC. It is translated as CSVNQGPSSYEQYF.

The chain employs TRBV9 and TRBJ2-2; 8 nucleotides match TRBD2. The CDR3 extends over 17 amino acids. Trimming cost V 0 bases and J 5 bases; bases outside gene matches: 9. CDR1 is SGDLS, CDR2 YYNGEE, per germline. Here the CDR3 reads CASSVGASGLRTGELFF. The CDR3 bases are TGTGCCAGCAGCGTAGGAGCTAGCGGGCTTAGGACCGGGGAGCTGTTTTTT. Combining the CDR3 with reference TRBV9 and TRBJ2-2 gives the whole variable domain DSGVTQTPKHLITATGQRVTLRCSPRSGDLSVYWYQQSLDQGLQFLIQYYNGEERAKGNILERFSAQQFPDLHSELNLSSLELGDSALYFCASSVGASGLRTGELFFGEGSRLTVL.

This rearrangement joins TRBV7-9 to TRBJ2-2; a possible D gene is TRBD1 (6 bases). Trimming shortened V by 11 bases and J by 2 bases, and 9 bases separated the two germline ends. The germline V gene encodes CDR1 SEHNR and CDR2 FQNEAQ (reference sequence). The CDR3 is made up of 12 amino acids. The CDR3 here is CALGGNTGELFF. The CDR3 DNA is TGTGCCCTAGGGGGAAACACCGGGGAGCTGTTTTTT.

This rearrangement joins TRBV4-3 to TRBJ1-1, with a possible D match to TRBD1 (6 bases). This CDR3 is built from 16 residues. The V gene's germline CDR1 is LGHNA and CDR2 YSLEER. The V end lost 2 bases, the J end lost 0 bases, and 13 bases lay between the germline ends. This chain's CDR3 is CASSQSRDRLNTEAFF. DNA of the CDR3: TGCGCCAGCAGCCAAAGCCGCGACAGGTTGAACACTGAAGCTTTCTTT.

The rearrangement links TRBV25-1 to TRBJ2-6; the match to TRBD1 covers 8 bases. CDR3 length: 14 residues. Germline values: CDR1 MGHDK, CDR2 SYGVNS. V gave up 8 bases and J gave up 4 bases; unmatched junction bases: 4. CDR3 in DNA: TGTGCCAGCGGACAGGGTTTGGGGGCCAACGTCCTGACTTTC. Encoded protein: CASGQGLGANVLTF.

The chain is built from TRBV19 and TRBJ2-2; TRBD2 matches at 7 bases. The CDR3 runs 15 residues. Per germline, CDR1 LNHDA and CDR2 SQIVND (reference sequence). V lost 2 bases, J lost 1 base, and 1 base stayed unmatched. The CDR3 protein is CASSILAENTGELFF. The CDR3, as DNA: TGTGCCAGTAGTATACTAGCGGAGAACACCGGGGAGCTGTTTTTT.

The chain combines TRBV9 with TRBJ2-2; 7 bases are shared with TRBD1. CDR1 and CDR2 from the germline V gene are SGDLS and YYNGEE. The CDR3 has 14 amino acids. Losses at the gene ends were 4 bases for V and 4 bases for J; bases not matched to a gene: 4. CDR3 region: CASSLDRATGELFF. The CDR3 DNA reads TGTGCCAGCAGCCTCGACAGGGCCACCGGGGAGCTGTTTTTT.

The CDR3 is CASRPRGGAWFEQYF. CDR3 coding DNA: TGTGCCAGCAGACCGAGAGGGGGGGCCTGGTTCGAGCAGTACTTC. The V and J genes are TRBV6-5 and TRBJ2-7, with D maybe TRBD2 (7 bases). The CDR3 is made up of 15 amino acids. V lost 6 bases, J lost 6 bases, and 21 bases lay in between. CDR1 is MNHEY, CDR2 SVGAGI, per germline.

The chain employs TRBV19 and TRBJ1-1, with 7 positions matching TRBD1. Germline assignment: CDR1 LNHDA and CDR2 SQIVND (reference sequence). This CDR3 spans 15 amino acids. The trim removed 9 bases at V and 6 bases at J, leaving 16 bases unmatched. As DNA, the CDR3 is TGTGCCAGCACTTTCTCTAGATATCAGGGGGCTGAAGCTTTCTTT. It specifies CASTFSRYQGAEAFF.

This clone was picked up a small number of times. This rearrangement joins TRBV6-6 to TRBJ1-1; D gene uncertain. V lost 9 bases to trimming and J lost 7 bases, with 9 bases between them. The germline CDR1 and CDR2 sequences are MNHNY and SVGAGI (reference sequence). This CDR3 is built from 10 residues. The CDR3 nucleotides read TGTGCCAGTTCGGGTGTTGAAGCTTTCTTT. Encoded protein: CASSGVEAFF.

J is TRBJ1-1 and V is TRBV2; TRBD1 is a possible D gene (6 bases). The V and J ends lost 4 bases and 3 bases respectively, with 9 bases between them. This CDR3 has 13 amino acids. CDR1 is SNHLY, CDR2 FYNNEI, per germline. The CDR3 is CASSGQEHTEAFF. The CDR3 coding sequence is TGTGCCAGCAGTGGACAGGAGCACACTGAAGCTTTCTTT.

This clone was detected once. This chain links TRBV4-1 with TRBJ2-1; D unclear. The CDR3 is 14 residues long. Trimming cost V 0 bases and J 9 bases, with 12 bases left between them. CDR1 is MGHRA, CDR2 YSYEKL, per germline. Written as DNA, the CDR3 is TGCGCCAGCAGCCAAGAGGGCAGGCCCGGTGAGCAGTTCTTC. Amino acids: CASSQEGRPGEQFF.

This chain links TRBV4-3 with TRBJ1-4, with D perhaps matching TRBD1 (5 bases). Per germline, CDR1 LGHNA and CDR2 YSLEER. Trimming left V 4 bases short and J 0 bases short, with 15 bases between. CDR3 size: 17 residues. The chain's CDR3 is CASSRSVGVATNEKLFF. The CDR3 DNA reads as TGCGCCAGCAGCCGTTCGGTAGGGGTTGCAACTAATGAAAAACTGTTTTTT.

DNA for the CDR3: TGCGCCAGCCTCCCGGACAGGGACACCGGGGAGCTGTTTTTT. It encodes CASLPDRDTGELFF. The gene calls are TRBV5-1 and TRBJ2-2, with 8 bases identical to TRBD1. CDR1 and CDR2 from the germline V gene are SGHRS and YFSETQ. The CDR3 is made up of 14 amino acids. V was clipped by 7 bases and J by 3 bases; unmatched bases: 5.

The V and J genes are TRBV9 and TRBJ2-7, with 10 positions matching TRBD1. The CDR3 sequence is 15 residues long. The V gene end was trimmed by 0 bases and the J gene end by 5 bases; junction bases not matched to a gene: 5. In germline, CDR1 is SGDLS, CDR2 YYNGEE. The CDR3 sequence: CASSVETGGPDEQYF. For the CDR3, the DNA is TGTGCCAGCAGCGTAGAGACAGGGGGCCCGGACGAGCAGTACTTC.